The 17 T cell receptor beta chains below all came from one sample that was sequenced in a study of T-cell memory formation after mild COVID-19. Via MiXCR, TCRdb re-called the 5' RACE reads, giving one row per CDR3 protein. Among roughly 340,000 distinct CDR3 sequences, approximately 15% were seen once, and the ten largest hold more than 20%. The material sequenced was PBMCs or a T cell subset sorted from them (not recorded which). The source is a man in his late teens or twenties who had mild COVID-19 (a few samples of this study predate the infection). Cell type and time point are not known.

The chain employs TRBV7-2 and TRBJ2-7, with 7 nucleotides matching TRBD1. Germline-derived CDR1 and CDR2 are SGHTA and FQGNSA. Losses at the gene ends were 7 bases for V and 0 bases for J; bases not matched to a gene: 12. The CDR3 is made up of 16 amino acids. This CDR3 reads CASTENPRDSSYEQYV. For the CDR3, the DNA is TGTGCCAGCACCGAAAATCCCCGGGACAGCTCCTACGAGCAGTACGTC.

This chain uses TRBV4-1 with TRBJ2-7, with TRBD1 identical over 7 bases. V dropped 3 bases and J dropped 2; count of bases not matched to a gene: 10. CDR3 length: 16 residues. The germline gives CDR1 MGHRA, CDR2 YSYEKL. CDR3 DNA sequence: TGCGCCAGCAGCCACCCCCGGACAGGTGCGGCCTACGAGCAGTACTTC. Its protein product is CASSHPRTGAAYEQYF.

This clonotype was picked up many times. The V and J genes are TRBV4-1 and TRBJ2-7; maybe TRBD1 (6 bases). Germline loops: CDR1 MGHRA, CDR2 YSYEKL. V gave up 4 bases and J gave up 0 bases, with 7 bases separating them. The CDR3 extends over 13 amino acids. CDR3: CASSPGHSYEQYF. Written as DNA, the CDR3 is TGCGCCAGCAGCCCGGGACACTCCTACGAGCAGTACTTC.

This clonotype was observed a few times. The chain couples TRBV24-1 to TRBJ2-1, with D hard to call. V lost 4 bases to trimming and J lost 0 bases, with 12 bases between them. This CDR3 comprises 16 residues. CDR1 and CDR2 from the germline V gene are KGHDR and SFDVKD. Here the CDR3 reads CATSDSKADSYNEQFF. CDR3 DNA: TGTGCCACCAGTGACTCAAAGGCCGACTCCTACAATGAGCAGTTCTTC.

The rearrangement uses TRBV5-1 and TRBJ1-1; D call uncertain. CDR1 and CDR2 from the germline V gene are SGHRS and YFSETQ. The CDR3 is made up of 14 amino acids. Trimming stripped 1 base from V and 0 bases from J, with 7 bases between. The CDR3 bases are TGCGCCAGCAGCTTGAGTTCGGTGAACACTGAAGCTTTCTTT. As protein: CASSLSSVNTEAFF. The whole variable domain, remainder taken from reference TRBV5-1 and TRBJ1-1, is KAGVTQTPRYLIKTRGQQVTLSCSPISGHRSVSWYQQTPGQGLQFLFEYFSETQRNKGNFPGRFSGRQFSNSRSEMNVSTLELGDSALYLCASSLSSVNTEAFFGQGTRLTVV.

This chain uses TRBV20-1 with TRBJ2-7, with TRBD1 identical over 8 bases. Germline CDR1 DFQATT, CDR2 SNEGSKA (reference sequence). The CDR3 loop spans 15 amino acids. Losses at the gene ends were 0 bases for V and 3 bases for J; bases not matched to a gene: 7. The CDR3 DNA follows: TGCAGTGCTAGAGATTCGACAGGGGATTACTACGAGCAGTACTTC. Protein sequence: CSARDSTGDYYEQYF.

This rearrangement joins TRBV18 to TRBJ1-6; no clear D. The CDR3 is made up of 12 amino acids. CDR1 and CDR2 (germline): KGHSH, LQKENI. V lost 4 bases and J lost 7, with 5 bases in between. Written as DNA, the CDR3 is TGTGCCAGCTCACGCCCGAATTCACCCCTCCACTTT. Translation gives CASSRPNSPLHF.

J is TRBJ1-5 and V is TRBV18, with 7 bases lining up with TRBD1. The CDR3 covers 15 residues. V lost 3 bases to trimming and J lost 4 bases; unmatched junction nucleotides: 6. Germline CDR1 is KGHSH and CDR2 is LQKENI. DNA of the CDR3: TGTGCCAGCTCACCGTCGACAGGGTTAAATCAGCCCCAGCATTTT. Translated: CASSPSTGLNQPQHF.

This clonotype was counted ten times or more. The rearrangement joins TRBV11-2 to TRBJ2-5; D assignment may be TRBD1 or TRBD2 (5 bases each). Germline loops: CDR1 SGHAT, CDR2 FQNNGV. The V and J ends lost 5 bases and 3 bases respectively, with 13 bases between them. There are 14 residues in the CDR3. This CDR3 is CASSPPEGKETQYF. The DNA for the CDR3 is TGTGCCAGCAGCCCCCCTGAGGGGAAAGAGACCCAGTACTTC.

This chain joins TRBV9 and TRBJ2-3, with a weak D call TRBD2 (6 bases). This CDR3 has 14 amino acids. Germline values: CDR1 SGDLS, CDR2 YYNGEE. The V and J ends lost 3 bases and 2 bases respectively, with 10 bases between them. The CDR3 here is CASSGLGLTDTQYF. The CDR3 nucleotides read TGTGCCAGCAGCGGCTTGGGACTCACAGATACGCAGTATTTT.

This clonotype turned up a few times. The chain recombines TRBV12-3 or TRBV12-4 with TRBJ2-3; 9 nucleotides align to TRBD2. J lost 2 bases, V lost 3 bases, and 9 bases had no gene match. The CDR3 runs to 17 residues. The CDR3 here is CASSLRGGGDSTDTQYF. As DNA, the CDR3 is TGTGCCAGCAGTTTGCGCGGCGGGGGGGATTCCACAGATACGCAGTATTTT.

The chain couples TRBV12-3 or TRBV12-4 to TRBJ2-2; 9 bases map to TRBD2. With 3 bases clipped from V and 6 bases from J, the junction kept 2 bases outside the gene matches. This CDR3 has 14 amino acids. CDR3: CASSFGGGAGELFF. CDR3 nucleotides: TGTGCCAGCAGTTTCGGCGGGGGGGCCGGGGAGCTGTTTTTT.

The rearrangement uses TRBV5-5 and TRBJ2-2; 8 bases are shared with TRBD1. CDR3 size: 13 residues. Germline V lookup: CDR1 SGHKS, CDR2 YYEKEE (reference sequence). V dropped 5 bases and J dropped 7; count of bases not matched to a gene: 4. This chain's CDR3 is CASSFGTGGELFF. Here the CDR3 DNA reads TGTGCCAGCAGTTTCGGGACAGGCGGGGAGCTGTTTTTT.

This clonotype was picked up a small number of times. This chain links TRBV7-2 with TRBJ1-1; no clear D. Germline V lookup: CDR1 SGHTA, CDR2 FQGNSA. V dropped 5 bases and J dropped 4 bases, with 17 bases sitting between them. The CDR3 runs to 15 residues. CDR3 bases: TGTGCCAGCAGCCTGTGGACCGGATGGAGCACTGAAGCTTTCTTT. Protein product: CASSLWTGWSTEAFF.

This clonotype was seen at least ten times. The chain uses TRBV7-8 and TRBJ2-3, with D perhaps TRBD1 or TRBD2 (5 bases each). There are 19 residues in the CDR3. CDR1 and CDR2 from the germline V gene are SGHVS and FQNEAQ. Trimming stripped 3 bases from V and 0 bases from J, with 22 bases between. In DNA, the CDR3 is TGTGCCAGCAGCTTCCCCGGGACGCCGAGGACTGTTAGCACAGATACGCAGTATTTT. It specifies CASSFPGTPRTVSTDTQYF.

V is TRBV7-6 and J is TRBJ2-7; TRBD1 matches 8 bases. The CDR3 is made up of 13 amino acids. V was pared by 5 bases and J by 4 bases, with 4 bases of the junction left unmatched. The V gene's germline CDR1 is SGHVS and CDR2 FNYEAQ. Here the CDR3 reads CASSNRTGYEQYF. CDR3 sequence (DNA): TGTGCCAGCAGCAACAGGACAGGGTACGAGCAGTACTTC.

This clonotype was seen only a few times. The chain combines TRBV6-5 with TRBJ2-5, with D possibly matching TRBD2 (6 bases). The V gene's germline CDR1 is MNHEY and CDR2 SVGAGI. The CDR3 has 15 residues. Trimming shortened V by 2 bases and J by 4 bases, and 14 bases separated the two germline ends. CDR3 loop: CASSYVGGALETQYF. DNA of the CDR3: TGTGCCAGCAGTTACGTCGGGGGAGCATTAGAGACCCAGTACTTC.